The present entry profiles one T cell receptor beta chain with its context. The target antigen is unknown. This record comes from a study of cytomegalovirus exposure and HLA in healthy donors. Study summary: Approximately 81% of 350 to 400 genotyped donors fell in the Caucasian-associated ancestry cluster. Study outcomes and limitations: Reportedly, fewer N-insertions than the approximately 600-donor mean appeared in an Asian-associated ancestry cluster in a later analysis. Testing in vitro showed a few CMV-associated chains specific for CMV antigens.

CDR3 size: 15 residues. Trimming shortened V by 1 base and J by 0 bases, and 10 bases separated the two germline ends. Germline assignment: CDR1 SGHTA and CDR2 FQGTGA. PCR involved 60 Vbeta and 13 Jbeta primers. This table comes from immunoSEQ multiplex PCR, and its TCRdb copy is limited to in-frame clones, with some not included. The data contain 100,000 to 150,000 clones, around three quarters of them singletons. The clonotype originates from a human donor in good health. V usage is TRBV7-3 and J usage is TRBJ2-7; D is unresolved. The sequencing input was PBMCs. CDR3 sequence (DNA): TGTGCCAGCAGCTTAATCCCAGGAACCTCCTACGAGCAGTACTTC. Residues: CASSLIPGTSYEQYF.